This T cell receptor beta chain was recovered during a study of CD8 T cells in Susac syndrome. An amount of RNA that ranged from roughly 0.45 to 1 ug was reverse transcribed with random hexamers. TCRdb processed the immunoSEQ multiplex PCR reads anew with MiXCR; each CDR3 protein has one entry. The data show hundreds of thousands of distinct CDR3 sequences, approximately 84% seen once. This CDR3 is 12 amino acids long. CDR1 is SEHNR and CDR2 is FQNEAQ in the germline V gene (reference sequence). V was shortened by 2 bases and J by 7 bases, with 9 bases between the two germline ends. This clonotype was sampled from a human donor with multiple sclerosis. J is TRBJ2-7 and V is TRBV7-9; D may correspond to TRBD1 or TRBD2 (5 bases each). Material for sequencing was CD8+ T cells from PBMCs. CDR3 in amino acids: CASSLPGLEQYF. The CDR3 DNA sequence: TGTGCCAGCAGCTTACCGGGGCTTGAGCAGTACTTC.